These 3 T cell receptor beta chains were sequenced from one sample in a study of cytomegalovirus exposure and HLA in healthy donors. The PCR ran on 60 Vbeta and 13 Jbeta primers. Using immunoSEQ multiplex PCR, the repertoire was profiled, and TCRdb retains in-frame clones only, with some absent. The table for this sample gives tens of thousands of clones. Input material: PBMCs. These receptors were collected from a male donor in good health and CMV-seropositive.

The chain employs TRBV30 and TRBJ2-7, with 11 bases lining up with TRBD2. Germline CDR1 GTSNPN, CDR2 SVGIG (reference sequence). CDR3 length equals 15 residues. V trimming: 2 bases; J trimming: 2 bases; junction bases outside the gene matches: 5. The CDR3 nucleotides read TGTGCCTGGAGTCTACTAGCGGGAGCACCCTACGAGCAGTACTTC. It yields the protein CAWSLLAGAPYEQYF. Together with reference TRBV30 and TRBJ2-7, the CDR3 gives the full variable domain: SQTIHQWPATLVQPVGSPLSLECTVEGTSNPNLYWYRQAAGRGLQLLFYSVGIGQISSEVPQNLSASRPQDRQFILSSKKLLLSDSGFYLCAWSLLAGAPYEQYFGPGTRLTVT.

The chain couples TRBV18 to TRBJ1-1; D perhaps matches TRBD1 (5 bases). There are 17 residues in the CDR3. V lost 1 base, J lost 3 bases, and 18 bases lay in between. Germline CDR1 reads KGHSH; CDR2 reads LQKENI. The DNA for the CDR3 is TGTGCCAGCTCACCACTGGGGGTCGGGACTTACGACACTGAAGCTTTCTTT. This translates into CASSPLGVGTYDTEAFF.

The chain combines TRBV13 with TRBJ1-1; D is undetermined. The length of the CDR3 is 14 residues. The germline V and J ends were trimmed by 8 bases and 7 bases, with 20 bases remaining between them. Germline V gene data show CDR1 as PRHDT and CDR2 as FYEKMQ (reference sequence). CDR3 protein: CASHSTNRDLEAFF. The CDR3 bases are TGTGCCAGCCATTCGACAAACCGAGACCTTGAAGCTTTCTTT.